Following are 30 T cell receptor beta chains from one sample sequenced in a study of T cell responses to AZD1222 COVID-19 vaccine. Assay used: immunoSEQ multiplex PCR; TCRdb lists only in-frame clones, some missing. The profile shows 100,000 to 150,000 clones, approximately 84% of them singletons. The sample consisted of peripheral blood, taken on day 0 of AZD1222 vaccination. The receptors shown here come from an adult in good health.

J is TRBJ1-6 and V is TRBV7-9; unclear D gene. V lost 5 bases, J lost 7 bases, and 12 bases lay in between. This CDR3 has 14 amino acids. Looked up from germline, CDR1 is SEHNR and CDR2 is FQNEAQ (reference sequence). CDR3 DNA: TGTGCCAGCAGCCCATGGGAGAAAAATTCACCCCTCCACTTT. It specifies CASSPWEKNSPLHF.

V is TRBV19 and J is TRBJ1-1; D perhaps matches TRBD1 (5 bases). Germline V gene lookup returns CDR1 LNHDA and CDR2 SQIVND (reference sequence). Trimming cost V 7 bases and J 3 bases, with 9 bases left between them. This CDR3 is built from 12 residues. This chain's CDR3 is CASTRGDTEAFF. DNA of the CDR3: TGTGCCAGTACCCGGGGGGACACTGAAGCTTTCTTT.

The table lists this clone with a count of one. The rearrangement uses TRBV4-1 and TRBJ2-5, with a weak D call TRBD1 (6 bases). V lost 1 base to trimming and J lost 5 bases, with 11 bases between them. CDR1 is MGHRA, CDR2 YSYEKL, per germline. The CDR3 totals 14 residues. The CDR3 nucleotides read TGCGCCAGCAGCCAAGGTCAGGGGCGGGAGACCCAGTACTTC. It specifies CASSQGQGRETQYF.

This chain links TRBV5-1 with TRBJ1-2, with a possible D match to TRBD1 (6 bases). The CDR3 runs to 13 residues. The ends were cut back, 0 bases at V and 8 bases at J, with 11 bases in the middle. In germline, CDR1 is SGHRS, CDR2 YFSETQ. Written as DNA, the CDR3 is TGCGCCAGCAGCTTGGCTGAAGGGACAGGCTACACCTTC. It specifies CASSLAEGTGYTF. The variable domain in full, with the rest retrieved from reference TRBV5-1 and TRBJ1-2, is KAGVTQTPRYLIKTRGQQVTLSCSPISGHRSVSWYQQTPGQGLQFLFEYFSETQRNKGNFPGRFSGRQFSNSRSEMNVSTLELGDSALYLCASSLAEGTGYTFGSGTRLTVV.

Here the CDR3 reads CASSIVAGRNEQFF. DNA for the CDR3: TGTGCCAGTAGTATAGTAGCAGGGAGGAATGAGCAGTTCTTC. The V and J genes are TRBV19 and TRBJ2-1, with D perhaps matching TRBD2 (6 bases). Germline loops: CDR1 LNHDA, CDR2 SQIVND (reference sequence). The CDR3 length is 14 residues. V gave up 1 base and J gave up 7 bases, with 11 bases separating them. Full variable domain (rest looked up from reference TRBV19 and TRBJ2-1): DGGITQSPKYLFRKEGQNVTLSCEQNLNHDAMYWYRQDPGQGLRLIYYSQIVNDFQKGDIAEGYSVSREKKESFPLTVTSAQKNPTAFYLCASSIVAGRNEQFFGPGTRLTVL.

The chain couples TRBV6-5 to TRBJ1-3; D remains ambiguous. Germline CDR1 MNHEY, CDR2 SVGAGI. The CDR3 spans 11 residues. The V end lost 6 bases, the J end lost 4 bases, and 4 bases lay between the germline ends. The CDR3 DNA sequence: TGTGCCAGCAGGTGGGGAAACACCATATATTTT. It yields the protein CASRWGNTIYF.

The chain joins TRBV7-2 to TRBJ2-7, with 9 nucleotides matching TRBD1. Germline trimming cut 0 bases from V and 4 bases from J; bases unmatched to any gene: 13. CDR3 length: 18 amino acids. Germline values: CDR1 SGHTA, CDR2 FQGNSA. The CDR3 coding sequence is TGTGCCAGCAGCTTAGCGCTTAATAAGGGACAGGGTACTTACGAGCAGTACTTC. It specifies CASSLALNKGQGTYEQYF.

CDR3 sequence reads: CASSLGPLVHF. The CDR3 DNA sequence: TGTGCCAGCAGCTTAGGGCCCCTGGTGCATTTT. This rearrangement joins TRBV7-2 to TRBJ1-5; D is undetermined. Germline V lookup: CDR1 SGHTA, CDR2 FQGNSA. The V and J ends lost 1 base and 15 bases respectively, with 10 bases between them. CDR3 size: 11 residues.

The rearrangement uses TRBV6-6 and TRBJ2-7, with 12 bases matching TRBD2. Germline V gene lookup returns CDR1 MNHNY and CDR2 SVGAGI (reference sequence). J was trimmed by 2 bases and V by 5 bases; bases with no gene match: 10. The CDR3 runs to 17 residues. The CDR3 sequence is CASSRFGLAGTTYEQYF. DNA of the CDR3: TGTGCCAGCAGTAGATTCGGACTAGCGGGGACCACCTACGAGCAGTACTTC.

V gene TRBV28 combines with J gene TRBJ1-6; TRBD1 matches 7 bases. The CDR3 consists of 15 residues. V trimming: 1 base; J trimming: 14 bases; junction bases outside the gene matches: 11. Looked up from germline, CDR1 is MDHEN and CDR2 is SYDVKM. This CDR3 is CASSLSGTVTSTLHF. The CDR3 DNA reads TGTGCCAGCAGTTTATCCGGGACAGTAACCAGTACCCTCCACTTT.

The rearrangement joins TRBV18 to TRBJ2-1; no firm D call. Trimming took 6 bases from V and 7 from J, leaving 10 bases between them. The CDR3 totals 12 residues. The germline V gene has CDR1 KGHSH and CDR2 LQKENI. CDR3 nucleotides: TGTGCCAGCTCCACGGACGCAAATGAGCAGTTCTTC. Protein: CASSTDANEQFF.

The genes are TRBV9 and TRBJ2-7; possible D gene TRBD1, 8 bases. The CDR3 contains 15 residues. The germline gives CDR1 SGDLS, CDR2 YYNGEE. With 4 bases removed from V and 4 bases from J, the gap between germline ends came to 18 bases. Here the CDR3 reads CASSTHAQGGYEQYF. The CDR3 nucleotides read TGTGCCAGCAGCACCCATGCACAGGGGGGGTACGAGCAGTACTTC.

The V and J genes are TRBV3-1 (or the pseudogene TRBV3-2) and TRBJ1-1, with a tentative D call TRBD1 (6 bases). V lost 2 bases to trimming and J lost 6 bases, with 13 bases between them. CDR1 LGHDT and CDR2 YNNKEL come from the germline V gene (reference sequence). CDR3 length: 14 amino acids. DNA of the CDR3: TGTGCCAGCAGCCAAACAGGGAGTCGTGCTGAAGCTTTCTTT. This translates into CASSQTGSRAEAFF.

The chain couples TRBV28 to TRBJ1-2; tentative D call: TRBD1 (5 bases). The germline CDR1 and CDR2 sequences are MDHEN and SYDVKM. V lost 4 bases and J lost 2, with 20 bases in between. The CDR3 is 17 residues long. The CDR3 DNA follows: TGTGCCAGCAGTTCACCGCCATCCAGGGATGGCAACTATGGCTACACCTTC. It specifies CASSSPPSRDGNYGYTF.

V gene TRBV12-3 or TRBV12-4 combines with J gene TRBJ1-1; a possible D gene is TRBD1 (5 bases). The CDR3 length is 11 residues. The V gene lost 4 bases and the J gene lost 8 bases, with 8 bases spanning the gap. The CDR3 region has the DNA TGTGCCAGCAGTTCCCGGGACGAAGCTTTCTTT. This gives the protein CASSSRDEAFF.

The CDR3, as DNA: TGCGCCAGCAGCTTGGGGGCTAGGAGGAGGACCGGGGAGCTGTTTTTT. It translates to CASSLGARRRTGELFF. The V gene is TRBV5-1, the J gene TRBJ2-2; D is perhaps TRBD2 (5 bases). V was pared by 0 bases and J by 5 bases, with 14 bases between. CDR3 length: 16 residues. The V gene's germline CDR1 is SGHRS and CDR2 YFSETQ. Full variable domain (rest looked up from reference TRBV5-1 and TRBJ2-2): KAGVTQTPRYLIKTRGQQVTLSCSPISGHRSVSWYQQTPGQGLQFLFEYFSETQRNKGNFPGRFSGRQFSNSRSEMNVSTLELGDSALYLCASSLGARRRTGELFFGEGSRLTVL.

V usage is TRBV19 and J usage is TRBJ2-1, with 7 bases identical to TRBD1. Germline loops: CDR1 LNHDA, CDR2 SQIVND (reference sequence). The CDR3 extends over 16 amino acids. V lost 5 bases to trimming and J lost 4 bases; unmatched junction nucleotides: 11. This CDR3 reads CASSPGQDPAYNEQFF. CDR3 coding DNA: TGTGCCAGTAGTCCCGGACAGGACCCCGCTTACAATGAGCAGTTCTTC.

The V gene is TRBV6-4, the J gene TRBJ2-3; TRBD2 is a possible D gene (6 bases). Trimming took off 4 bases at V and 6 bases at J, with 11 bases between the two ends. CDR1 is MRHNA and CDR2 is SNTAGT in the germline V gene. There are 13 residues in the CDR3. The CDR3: CASSAIGGDTQYF. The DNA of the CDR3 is TGTGCCAGCAGTGCTATTGGAGGGGATACGCAGTATTTT.

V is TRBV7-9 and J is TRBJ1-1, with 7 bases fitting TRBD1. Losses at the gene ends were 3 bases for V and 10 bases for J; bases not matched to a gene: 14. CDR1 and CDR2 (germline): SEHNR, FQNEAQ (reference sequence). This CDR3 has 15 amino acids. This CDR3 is CASSFRSLGTASAFF. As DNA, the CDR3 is TGTGCCAGCAGCTTCCGATCCCTCGGGACAGCTTCAGCTTTCTTT.

CDR3: CASSLASGGASEQFF. The DNA for the CDR3 is TGCGCCAGCAGCTTGGCTAGCGGGGGGGCCAGTGAGCAGTTCTTC. This chain joins TRBV5-1 and TRBJ2-1; 12 nucleotides align to TRBD2. Losses at the gene ends were 0 bases for V and 9 bases for J; bases not matched to a gene: 4. The length of the CDR3 is 15 residues. Germline V lookup: CDR1 SGHRS, CDR2 YFSETQ.

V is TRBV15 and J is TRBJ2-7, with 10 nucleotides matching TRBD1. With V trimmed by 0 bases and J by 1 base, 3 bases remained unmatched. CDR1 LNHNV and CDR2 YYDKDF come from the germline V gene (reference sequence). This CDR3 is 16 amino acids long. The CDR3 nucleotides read TGTGCCACCAGCAGAGAACGGACAGGGGGTTCCTACGAGCAGTACTTC. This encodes CATSRERTGGSYEQYF.

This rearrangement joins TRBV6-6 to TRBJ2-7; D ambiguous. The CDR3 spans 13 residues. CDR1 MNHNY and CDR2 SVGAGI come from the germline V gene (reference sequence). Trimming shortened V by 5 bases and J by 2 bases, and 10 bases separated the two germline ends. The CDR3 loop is CASSPTNTYEQYF. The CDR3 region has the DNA TGTGCCAGCAGTCCCACAAACACCTACGAGCAGTACTTC.

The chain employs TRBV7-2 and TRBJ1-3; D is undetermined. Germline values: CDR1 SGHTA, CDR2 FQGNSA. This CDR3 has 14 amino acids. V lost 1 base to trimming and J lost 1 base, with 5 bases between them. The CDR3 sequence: CASSLVGSGNTIYF. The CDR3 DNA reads TGTGCCAGCAGCTTAGTGGGTTCTGGAAACACCATATATTTT.

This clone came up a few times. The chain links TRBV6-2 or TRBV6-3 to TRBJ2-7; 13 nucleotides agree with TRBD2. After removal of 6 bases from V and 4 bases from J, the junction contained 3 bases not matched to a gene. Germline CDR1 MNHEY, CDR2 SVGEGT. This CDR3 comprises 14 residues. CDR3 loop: CASSRTSGGYEQYF. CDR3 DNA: TGTGCCAGCAGCCGGACTAGCGGGGGTTACGAGCAGTACTTC.

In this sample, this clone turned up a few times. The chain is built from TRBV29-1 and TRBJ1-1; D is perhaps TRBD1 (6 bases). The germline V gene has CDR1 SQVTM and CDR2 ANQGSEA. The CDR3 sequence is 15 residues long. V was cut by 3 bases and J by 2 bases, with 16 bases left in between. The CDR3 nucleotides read TGCAGCGTTGAGGGAATACAGGGCGCAAACACTGAAGCTTTCTTT. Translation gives CSVEGIQGANTEAFF.

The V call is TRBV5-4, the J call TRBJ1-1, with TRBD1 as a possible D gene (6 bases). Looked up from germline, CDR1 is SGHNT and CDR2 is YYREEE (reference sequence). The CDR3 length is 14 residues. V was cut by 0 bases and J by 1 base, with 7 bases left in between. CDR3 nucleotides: TGTGCCAGCAGCTTGGAGACAGGGAACACTGAAGCTTTCTTT. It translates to CASSLETGNTEAFF.

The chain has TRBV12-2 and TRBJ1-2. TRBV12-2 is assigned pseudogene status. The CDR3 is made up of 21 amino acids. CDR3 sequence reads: CASRLPKLEVEDSLANYGYTF. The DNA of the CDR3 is TGTGCAAGTCGCTTACCCAAGTTGGAGGTAGAGGACTCATTAGCTAACTATGGCTACACCTTC.

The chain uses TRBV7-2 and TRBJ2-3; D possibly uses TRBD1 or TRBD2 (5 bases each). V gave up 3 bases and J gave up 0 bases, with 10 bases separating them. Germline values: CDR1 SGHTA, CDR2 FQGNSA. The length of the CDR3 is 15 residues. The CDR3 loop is CASSFSGLSTDTQYF. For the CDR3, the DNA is TGTGCCAGCAGCTTCTCGGGGCTAAGCACAGATACGCAGTATTTT.

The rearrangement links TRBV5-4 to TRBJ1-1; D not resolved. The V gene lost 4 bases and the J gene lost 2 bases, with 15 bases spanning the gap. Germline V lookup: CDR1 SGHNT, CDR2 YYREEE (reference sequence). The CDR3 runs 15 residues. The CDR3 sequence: CASSGWSKGNTEAFF. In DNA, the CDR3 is TGTGCCAGCAGCGGGTGGTCAAAGGGCAACACTGAAGCTTTCTTT.

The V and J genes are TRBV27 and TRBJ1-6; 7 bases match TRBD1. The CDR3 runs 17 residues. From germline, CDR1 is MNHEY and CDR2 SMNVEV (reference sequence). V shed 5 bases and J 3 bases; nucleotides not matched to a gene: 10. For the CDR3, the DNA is TGTGCCAGCAGTCCTCCTTTCAGGGGGGGCTATAATTCACCCCTCCACTTT. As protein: CASSPPFRGGYNSPLHF.